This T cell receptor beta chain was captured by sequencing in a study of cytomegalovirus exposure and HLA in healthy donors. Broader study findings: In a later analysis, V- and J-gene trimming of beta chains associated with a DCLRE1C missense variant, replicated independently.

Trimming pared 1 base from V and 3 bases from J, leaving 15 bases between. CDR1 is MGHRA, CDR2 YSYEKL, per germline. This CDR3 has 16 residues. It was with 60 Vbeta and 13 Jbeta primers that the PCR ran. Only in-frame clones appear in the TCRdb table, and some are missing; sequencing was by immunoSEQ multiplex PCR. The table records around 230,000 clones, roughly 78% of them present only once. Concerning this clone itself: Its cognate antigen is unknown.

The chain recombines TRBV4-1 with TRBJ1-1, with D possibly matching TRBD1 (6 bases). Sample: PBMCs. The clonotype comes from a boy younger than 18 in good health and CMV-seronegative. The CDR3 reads CASSQGVQGVYTEAFF. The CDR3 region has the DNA TGCGCCAGCAGCCAAGGAGTACAGGGAGTCTACACTGAAGCTTTCTTT.